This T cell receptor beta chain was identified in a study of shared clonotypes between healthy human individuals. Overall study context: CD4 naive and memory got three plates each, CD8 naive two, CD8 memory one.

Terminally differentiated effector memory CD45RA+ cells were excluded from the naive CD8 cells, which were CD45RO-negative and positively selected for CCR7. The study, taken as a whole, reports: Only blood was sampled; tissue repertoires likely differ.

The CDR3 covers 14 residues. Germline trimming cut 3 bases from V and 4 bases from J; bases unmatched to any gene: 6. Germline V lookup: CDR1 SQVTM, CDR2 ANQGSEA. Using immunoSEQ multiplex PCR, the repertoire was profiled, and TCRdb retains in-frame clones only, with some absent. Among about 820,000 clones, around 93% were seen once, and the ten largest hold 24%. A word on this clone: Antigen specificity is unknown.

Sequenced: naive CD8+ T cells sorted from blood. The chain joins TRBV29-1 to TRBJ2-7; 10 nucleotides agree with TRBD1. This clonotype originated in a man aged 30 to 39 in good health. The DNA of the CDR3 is TGCAGCGTTGAGCCGGGACAGGGGAGATACGAGCAGTACTTC. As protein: CSVEPGQGRYEQYF.